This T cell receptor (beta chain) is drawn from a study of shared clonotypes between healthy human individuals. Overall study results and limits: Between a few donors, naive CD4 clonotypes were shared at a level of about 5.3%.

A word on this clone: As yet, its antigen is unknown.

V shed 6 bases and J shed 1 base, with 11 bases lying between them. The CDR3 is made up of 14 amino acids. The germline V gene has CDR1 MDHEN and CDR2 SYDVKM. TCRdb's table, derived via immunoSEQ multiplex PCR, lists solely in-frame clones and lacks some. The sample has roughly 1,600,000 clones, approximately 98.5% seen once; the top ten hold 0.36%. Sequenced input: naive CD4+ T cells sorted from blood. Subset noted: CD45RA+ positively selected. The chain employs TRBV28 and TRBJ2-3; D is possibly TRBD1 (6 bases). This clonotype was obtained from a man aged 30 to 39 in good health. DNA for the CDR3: TGTGCCAGCAGGAAACAGGGAGGCACAGATACGCAGTATTTT. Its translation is CASRKQGGTDTQYF. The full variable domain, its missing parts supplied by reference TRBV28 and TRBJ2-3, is DVKVTQSSRYLVKRTGEKVFLECVQDMDHENMFWYRQDPGLGLRLIYFSYDVKMKEKGDIPEGYSVSREKKERFSLILESASTNQTSMYLCASRKQGGTDTQYFGPGTRLTVL.